There are many counts of the clone carrying this TCR beta chain. These data belong to a study of T-cell reconstitution after alpha-beta-depleted transplantation in children. The CDR3 is 15 residues long. Trimming at V came to 1 base and at J to 9 bases, leaving 9 bases not matched to a gene. Germline V lookup: CDR1 SGHDN, CDR2 FVKESK. The library targeted TCRbeta and was prepared with unique molecular identifiers. TCRdb re-called the PCR reads through MiXCR, storing one row per CDR3 protein. This sample has 40,000 to 55,000 distinct CDR3 sequences, with nearly 9.5% found just once. J is TRBJ2-7 and V is TRBV14, with 10 bases that match TRBD2. Sequencing was performed on PBMCs, mostly from graft donor cells, taken 60 days after TCRalphabeta/CD19-depleted stem cell transplant. The source is a male patient under 10 years old who had a stem cell transplant for chronic granulomatous disease, so the T cells may come from the graft donor. This chain's CDR3 is CASSQGLAGRSVQYF. Here the CDR3 DNA reads TGTGCCAGCAGCCAAGGACTAGCGGGCCGCTCAGTGCAGTACTTC.